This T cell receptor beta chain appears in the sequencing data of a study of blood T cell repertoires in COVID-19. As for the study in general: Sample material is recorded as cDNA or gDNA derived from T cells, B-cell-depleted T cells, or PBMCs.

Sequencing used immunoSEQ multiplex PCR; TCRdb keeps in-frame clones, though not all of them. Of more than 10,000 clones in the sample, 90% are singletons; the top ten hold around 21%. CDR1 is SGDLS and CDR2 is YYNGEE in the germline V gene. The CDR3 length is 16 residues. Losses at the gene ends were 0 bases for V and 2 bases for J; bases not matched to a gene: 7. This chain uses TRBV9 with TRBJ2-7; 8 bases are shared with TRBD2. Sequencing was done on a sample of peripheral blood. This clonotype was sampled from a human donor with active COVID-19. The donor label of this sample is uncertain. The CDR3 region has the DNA TGTGCCAGCAGCGTAGATCCGGGGGGGAATACCTACGAGCAGTACTTC. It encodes CASSVDPGGNTYEQYF.